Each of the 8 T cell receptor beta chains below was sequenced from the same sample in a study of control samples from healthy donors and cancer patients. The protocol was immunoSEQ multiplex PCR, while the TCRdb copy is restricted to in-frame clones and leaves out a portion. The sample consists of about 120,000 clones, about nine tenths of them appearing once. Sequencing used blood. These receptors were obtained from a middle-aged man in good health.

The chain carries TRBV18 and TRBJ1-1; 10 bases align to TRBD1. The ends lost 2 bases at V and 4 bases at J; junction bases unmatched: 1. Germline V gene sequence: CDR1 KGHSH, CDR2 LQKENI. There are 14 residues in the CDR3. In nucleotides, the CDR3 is TGTGCCAGCTCACCAAGGGACAGGGGCACTGAAGCTTTCTTT. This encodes CASSPRDRGTEAFF.

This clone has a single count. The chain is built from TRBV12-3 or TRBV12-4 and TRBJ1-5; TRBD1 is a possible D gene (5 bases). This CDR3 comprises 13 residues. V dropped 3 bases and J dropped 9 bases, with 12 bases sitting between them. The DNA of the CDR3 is TGTGCCAGCAGTTTCAGGGATGTGGGGCCCCAGCATTTT. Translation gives CASSFRDVGPQHF.

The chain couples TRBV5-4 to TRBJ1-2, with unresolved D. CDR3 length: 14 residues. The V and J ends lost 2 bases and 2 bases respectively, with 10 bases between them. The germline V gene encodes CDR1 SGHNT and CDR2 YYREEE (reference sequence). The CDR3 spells CASSFPGENYGYTF. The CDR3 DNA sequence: TGTGCCAGCAGCTTTCCCGGGGAAAACTATGGCTACACCTTC.

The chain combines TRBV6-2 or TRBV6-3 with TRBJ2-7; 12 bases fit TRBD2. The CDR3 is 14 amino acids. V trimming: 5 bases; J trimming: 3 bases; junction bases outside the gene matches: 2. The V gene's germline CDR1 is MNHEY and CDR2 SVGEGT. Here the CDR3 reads CASSLAGGFYEQYF. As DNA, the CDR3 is TGTGCCAGCAGTCTAGCGGGGGGGTTCTACGAGCAGTACTTC.

This CDR3 reads CASSLSGGFTDTQYF. The CDR3 DNA follows: TGCGCCAGCAGCTTAAGCGGGGGGTTCACAGATACGCAGTATTTT. The rearrangement links TRBV5-1 to TRBJ2-3; 9 bases align to TRBD2. The CDR3 runs to 15 residues. Germline values: CDR1 SGHRS, CDR2 YFSETQ. V trimming: 2 bases; J trimming: 2 bases; junction bases outside the gene matches: 3.

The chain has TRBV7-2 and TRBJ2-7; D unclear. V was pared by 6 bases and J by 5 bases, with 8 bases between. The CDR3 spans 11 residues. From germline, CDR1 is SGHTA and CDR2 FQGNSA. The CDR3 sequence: CASSLFNEQYF. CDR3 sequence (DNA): TGTGCCAGCAGTTTGTTTAACGAGCAGTACTTC.

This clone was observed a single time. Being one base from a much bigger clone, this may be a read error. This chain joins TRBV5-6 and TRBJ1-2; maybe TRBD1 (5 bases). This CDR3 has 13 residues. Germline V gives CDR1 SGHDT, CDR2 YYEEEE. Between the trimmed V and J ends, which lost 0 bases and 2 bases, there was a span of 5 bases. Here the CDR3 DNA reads TGTGCCAGCAGCTTGGGACAGAACTATGGCTACACCTTC. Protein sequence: CASSLGQNYGYTF.

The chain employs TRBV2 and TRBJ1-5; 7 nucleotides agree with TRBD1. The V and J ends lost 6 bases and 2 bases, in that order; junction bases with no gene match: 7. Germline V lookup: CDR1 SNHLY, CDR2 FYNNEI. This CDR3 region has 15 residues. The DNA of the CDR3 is TGTGCCAGCAGCTTAAGAACAGGGGGCAATCAGCCCCAGCATTTT. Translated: CASSLRTGGNQPQHF.